The following is a TCR beta chain sequence with its context. Its antigen is unidentified. The data were obtained in a study of T cell responses to AZD1222 COVID-19 vaccine. Here immunoSEQ multiplex PCR was the method, and the copy in TCRdb shows in-frame clones only, minus some. The table records roughly 120,000 clones, about 91% of them present only once. Study-level findings and limits: Regions 160-218 and 743-854 held dominance among vaccine-associated CD4 TCRs, which spanned spike. Targets within unmutated variant regions were reportedly found for nearly half of spike-specific TCRs.

V dropped 3 bases and J dropped 9; count of bases not matched to a gene: 3. This CDR3 has 14 amino acids. Germline V gives CDR1 LGHNA, CDR2 YNFKEQ. The rearrangement uses TRBV4-2 and TRBJ2-1; TRBD2 matches 12 bases. The specimen was peripheral blood, collected on day 0 of AZD1222 vaccination. This sequence originates from an adult in good health. The CDR3 DNA follows: TGTGCCAGCAGCCAGGAACTAGCGGGGGGTGAGCAGTTCTTC. Its translation is CASSQELAGGEQFF.